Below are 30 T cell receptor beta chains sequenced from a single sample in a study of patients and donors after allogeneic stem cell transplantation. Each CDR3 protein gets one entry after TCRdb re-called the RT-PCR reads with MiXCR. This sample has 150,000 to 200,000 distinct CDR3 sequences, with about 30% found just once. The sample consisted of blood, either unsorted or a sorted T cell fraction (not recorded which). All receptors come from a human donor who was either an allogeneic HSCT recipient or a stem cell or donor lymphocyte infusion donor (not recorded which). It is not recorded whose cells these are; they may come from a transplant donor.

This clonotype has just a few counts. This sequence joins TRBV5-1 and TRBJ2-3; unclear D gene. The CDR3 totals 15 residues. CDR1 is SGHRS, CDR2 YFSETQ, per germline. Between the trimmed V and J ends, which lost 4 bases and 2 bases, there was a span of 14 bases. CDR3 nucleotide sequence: TGCGCCAGCAGCAAAGACACCGCCAACACAGATACGCAGTATTTT. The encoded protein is CASSKDTANTDTQYF.

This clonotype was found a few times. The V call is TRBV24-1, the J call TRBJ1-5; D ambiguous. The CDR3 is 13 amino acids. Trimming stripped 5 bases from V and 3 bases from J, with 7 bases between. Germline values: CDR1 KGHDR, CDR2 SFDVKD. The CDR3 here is CATSAGFNQPQHF. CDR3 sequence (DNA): TGTGCCACCAGTGCGGGATTCAATCAGCCCCAGCATTTT.

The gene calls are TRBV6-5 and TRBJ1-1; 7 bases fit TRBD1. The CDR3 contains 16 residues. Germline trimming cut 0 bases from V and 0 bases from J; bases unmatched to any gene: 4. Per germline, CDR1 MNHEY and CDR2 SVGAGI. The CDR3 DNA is TGTGCCAGCAGTTACTCCACCGGGACAGTGAACACTGAAGCTTTCTTT. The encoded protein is CASSYSTGTVNTEAFF.

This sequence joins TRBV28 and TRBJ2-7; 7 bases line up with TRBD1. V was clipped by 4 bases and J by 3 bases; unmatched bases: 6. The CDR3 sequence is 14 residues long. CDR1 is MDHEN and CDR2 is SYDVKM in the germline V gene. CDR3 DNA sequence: TGTGCCAGCAGTTCCGGGACAGTGATCTACGAGCAGTACTTC. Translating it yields CASSSGTVIYEQYF.

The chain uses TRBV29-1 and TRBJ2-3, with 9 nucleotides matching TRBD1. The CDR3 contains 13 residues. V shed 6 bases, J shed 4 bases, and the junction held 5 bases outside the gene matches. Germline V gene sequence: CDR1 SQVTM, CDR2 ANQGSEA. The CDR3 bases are TGCAGCGTCCGGACAGGGGCGTCAGATACGCAGTATTTT. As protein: CSVRTGASDTQYF.

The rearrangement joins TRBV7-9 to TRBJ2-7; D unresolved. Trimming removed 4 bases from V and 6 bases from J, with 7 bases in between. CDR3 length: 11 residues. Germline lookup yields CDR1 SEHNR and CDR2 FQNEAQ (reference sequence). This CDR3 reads CASSSLLEQYF. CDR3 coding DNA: TGTGCCAGCAGCTCTCTCCTCGAGCAGTACTTC.

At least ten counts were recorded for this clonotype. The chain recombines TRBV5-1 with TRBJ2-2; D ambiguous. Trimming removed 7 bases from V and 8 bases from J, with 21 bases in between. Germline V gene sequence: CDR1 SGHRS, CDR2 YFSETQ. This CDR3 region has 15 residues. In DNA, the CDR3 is TGCGCCAGCTCTCAGGACCCTAGAACACCGGGGGAGCTGTTTTTT. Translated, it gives CASSQDPRTPGELFF.

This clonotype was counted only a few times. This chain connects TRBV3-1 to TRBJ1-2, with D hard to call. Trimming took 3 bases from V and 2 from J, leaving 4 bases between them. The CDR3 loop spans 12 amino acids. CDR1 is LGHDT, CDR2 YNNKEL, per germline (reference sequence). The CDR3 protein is CASSQQNYGYTF. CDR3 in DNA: TGTGCCAGCAGCCAGCAGAACTATGGCTACACCTTC.

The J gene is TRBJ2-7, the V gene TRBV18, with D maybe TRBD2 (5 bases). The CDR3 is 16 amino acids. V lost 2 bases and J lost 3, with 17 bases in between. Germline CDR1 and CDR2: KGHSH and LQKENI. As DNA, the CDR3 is TGTGCCAGCTCACCAACCCTCGGGAATGGGGACTACGAGCAGTACTTC. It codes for CASSPTLGNGDYEQYF. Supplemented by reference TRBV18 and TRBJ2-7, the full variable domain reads NAGVMQNPRHLVRRRGQEARLRCSPMKGHSHVYWYRQLPEEGLKFMVYLQKENIIDESGMPKERFSAEFPKEGPSILRIQQVVRGDSAAYFCASSPTLGNGDYEQYFGPGTRLTVT.

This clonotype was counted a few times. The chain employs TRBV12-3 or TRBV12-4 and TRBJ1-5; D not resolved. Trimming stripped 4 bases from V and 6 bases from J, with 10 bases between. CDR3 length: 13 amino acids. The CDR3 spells CASSSAKGQPQHF. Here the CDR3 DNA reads TGTGCCAGCAGTTCAGCCAAAGGTCAGCCCCAGCATTTT.

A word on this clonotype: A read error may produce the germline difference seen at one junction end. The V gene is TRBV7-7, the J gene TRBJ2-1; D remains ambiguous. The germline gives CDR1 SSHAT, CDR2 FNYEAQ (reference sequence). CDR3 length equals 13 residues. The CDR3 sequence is CASSLEGLGEQFF. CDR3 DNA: TGTGCTAGCAGCTTAGAAGGGCTTGGTGAGCAGTTCTTC.

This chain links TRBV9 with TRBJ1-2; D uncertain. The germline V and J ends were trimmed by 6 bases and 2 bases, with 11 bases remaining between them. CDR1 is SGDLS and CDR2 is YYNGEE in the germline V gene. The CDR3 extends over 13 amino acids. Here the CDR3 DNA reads TGTGCCAGCACCGAACTTCCGAACTATGGCTACACCTTC. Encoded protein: CASTELPNYGYTF. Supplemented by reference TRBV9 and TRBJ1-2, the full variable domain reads DSGVTQTPKHLITATGQRVTLRCSPRSGDLSVYWYQQSLDQGLQFLIQYYNGEERAKGNILERFSAQQFPDLHSELNLSSLELGDSALYFCASTELPNYGYTFGSGTRLTVV.

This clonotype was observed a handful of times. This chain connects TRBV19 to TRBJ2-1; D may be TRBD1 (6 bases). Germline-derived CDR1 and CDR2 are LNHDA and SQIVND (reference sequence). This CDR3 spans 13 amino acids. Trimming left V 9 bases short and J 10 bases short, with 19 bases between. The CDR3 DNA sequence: TGTGCCAGCTCCGGGACACGGGTTTGGGAGCAGTTCTTC. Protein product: CASSGTRVWEQFF.

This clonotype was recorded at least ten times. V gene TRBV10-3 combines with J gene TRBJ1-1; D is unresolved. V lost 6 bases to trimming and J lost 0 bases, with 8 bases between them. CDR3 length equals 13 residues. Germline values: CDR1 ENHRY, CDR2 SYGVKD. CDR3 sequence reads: CAIRLTMNTEAFF. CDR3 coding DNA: TGTGCCATCAGACTTACGATGAACACTGAAGCTTTCTTT.

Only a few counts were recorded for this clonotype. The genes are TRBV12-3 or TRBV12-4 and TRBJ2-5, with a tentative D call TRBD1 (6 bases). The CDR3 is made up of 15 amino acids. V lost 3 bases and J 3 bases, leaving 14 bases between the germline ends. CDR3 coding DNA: TGTGCCAGCAGTTTTTCGGGTTCAGGGGAAGAGACCCAGTACTTC. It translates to CASSFSGSGEETQYF.

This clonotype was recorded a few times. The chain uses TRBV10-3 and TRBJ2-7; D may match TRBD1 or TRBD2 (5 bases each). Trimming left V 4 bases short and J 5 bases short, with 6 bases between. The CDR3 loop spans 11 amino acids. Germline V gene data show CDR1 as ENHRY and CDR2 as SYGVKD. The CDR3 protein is CAISGDHEQYF. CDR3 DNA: TGTGCCATCAGTGGGGACCACGAGCAGTACTTC.

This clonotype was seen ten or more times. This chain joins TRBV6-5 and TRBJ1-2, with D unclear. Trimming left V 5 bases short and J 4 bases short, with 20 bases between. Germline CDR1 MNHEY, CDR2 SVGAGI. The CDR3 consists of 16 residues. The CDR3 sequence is CASSILGSGLSYGYTF. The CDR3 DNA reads TGTGCCAGCAGTATACTCGGCTCGGGCCTTTCCTATGGCTACACCTTC.

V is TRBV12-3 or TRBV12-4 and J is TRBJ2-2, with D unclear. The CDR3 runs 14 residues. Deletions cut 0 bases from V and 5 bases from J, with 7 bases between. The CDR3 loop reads CASSLASTTGELFF. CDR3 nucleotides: TGTGCCAGCAGTTTAGCTTCTACAACCGGGGAGCTGTTTTTT.

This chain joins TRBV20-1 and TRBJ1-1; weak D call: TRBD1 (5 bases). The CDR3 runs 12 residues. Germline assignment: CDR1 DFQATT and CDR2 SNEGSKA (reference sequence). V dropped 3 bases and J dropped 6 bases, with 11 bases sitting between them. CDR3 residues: CSARKGGAEAFF. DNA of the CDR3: TGCAGTGCTAGGAAGGGAGGGGCTGAAGCTTTCTTT.

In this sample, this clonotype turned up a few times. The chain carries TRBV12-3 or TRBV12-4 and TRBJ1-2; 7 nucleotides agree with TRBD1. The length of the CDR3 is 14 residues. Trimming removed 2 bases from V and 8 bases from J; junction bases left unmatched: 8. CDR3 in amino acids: CASSLLIRGGGYTF. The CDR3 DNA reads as TGTGCCAGCAGTTTACTGATCAGGGGGGGAGGCTACACCTTC.

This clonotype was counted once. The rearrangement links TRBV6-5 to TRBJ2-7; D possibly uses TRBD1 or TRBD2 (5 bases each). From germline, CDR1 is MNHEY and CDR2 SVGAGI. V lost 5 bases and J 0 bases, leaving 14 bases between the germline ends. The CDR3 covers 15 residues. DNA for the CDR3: TGTGCCAGCAGTGGCTCCGGGACCAACTCCTACGAGCAGTACTTC. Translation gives CASSGSGTNSYEQYF.

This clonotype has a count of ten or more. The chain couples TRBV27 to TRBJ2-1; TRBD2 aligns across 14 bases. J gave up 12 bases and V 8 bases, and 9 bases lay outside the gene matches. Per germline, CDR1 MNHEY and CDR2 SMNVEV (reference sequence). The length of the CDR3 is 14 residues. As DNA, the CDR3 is TGTGCCAGCCGACAGACTAGCGGGAGGGTACGGCAGTTCTTC. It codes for CASRQTSGRVRQFF.

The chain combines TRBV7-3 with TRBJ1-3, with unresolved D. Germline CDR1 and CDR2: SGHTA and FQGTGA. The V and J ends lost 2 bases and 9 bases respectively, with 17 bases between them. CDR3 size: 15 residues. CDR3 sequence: CASSLCAGLLFTIYF. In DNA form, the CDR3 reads TGTGCCAGCAGCTTATGTGCAGGCCTCTTATTCACCATATATTTT.

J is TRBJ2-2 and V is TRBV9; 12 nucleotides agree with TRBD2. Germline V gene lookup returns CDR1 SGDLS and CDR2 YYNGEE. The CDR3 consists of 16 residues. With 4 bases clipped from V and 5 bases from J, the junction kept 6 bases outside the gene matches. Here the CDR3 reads CASSPLAGGHTGELFF. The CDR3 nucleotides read TGTGCCAGCAGCCCACTAGCGGGAGGTCATACCGGGGAGCTGTTTTTT.

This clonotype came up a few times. The CDR3 DNA follows: TGTGCCACCAGCAGAGCCCCTCAGGGCGACAATGAAAAACTGTTTTTT. It is translated as CATSRAPQGDNEKLFF. The J gene is TRBJ1-4, the V gene TRBV15; TRBD1 is a possible D gene (5 bases). The CDR3 totals 16 residues. The V gene's germline CDR1 is LNHNV and CDR2 YYDKDF (reference sequence). The ends were cut back, 1 base at V and 5 bases at J, with 14 bases in the middle.

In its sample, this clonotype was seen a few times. The CDR3 is CASSFQVGYGYTF. Written as DNA, the CDR3 is TGTGCCAGCAGTTTTCAGGTGGGGTATGGCTACACCTTC. The gene calls are TRBV12-3 or TRBV12-4 and TRBJ1-2; unclear D gene. Trimming cost V 3 bases and J 5 bases, with 10 bases left between them. The CDR3 runs to 13 residues.

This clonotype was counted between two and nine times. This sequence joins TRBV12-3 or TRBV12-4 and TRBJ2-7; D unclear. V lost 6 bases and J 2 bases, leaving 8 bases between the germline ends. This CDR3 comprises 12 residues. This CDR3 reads CASSPFPYEQYF. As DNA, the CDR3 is TGTGCCAGCAGCCCTTTTCCCTACGAGCAGTACTTC.

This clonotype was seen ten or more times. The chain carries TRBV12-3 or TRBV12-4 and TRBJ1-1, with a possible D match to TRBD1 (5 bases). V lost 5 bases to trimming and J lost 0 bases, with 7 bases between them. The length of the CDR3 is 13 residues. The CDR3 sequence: CASSRQMNTEAFF. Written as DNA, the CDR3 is TGTGCCAGCAGTCGACAGATGAACACTGAAGCTTTCTTT.

CDR3 DNA sequence: TGTGCCAGCAGCTTCGGGGCTACGCAGTATTTT. Protein product: CASSFGATQYF. The V gene is TRBV7-9, the J gene TRBJ2-3; D may match TRBD1 or TRBD2 (5 bases each). There are 11 residues in the CDR3. The V and J ends lost 3 bases and 8 bases respectively, with 6 bases between them. Per germline, CDR1 SEHNR and CDR2 FQNEAQ (reference sequence).

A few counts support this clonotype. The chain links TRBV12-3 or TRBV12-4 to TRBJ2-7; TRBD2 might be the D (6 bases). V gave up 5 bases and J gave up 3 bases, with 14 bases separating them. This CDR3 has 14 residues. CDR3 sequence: CASSPLVGGYEQYF. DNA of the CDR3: TGTGCCAGCAGTCCATTGGTGGGAGGCTACGAGCAGTACTTC.